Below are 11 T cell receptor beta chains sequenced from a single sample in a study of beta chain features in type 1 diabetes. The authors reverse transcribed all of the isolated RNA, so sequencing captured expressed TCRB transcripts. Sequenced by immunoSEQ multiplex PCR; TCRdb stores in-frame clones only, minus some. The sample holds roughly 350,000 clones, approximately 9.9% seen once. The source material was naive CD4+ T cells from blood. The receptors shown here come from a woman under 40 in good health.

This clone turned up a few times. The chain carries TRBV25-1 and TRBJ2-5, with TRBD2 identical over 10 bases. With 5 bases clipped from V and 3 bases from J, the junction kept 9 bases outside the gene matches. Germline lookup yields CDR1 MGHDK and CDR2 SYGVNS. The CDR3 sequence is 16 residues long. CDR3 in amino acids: CASSPLLLAGEETQYF. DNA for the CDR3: TGTGCCAGCAGTCCTCTCCTTCTAGCGGGAGAAGAGACCCAGTACTTC.

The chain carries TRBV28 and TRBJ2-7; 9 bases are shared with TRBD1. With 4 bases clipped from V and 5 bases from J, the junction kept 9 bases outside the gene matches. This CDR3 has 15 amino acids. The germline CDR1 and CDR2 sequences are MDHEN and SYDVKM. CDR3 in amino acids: CASSSPGTGSDEQYF. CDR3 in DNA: TGTGCCAGCAGTTCCCCCGGGACAGGGAGTGACGAGCAGTACTTC.

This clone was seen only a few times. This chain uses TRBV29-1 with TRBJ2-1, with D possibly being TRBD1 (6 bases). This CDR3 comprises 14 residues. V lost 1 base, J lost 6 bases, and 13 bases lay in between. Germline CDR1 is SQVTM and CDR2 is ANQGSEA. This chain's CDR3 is CSVEGGLISNEQFF. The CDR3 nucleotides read TGCAGCGTTGAAGGGGGGCTGATCAGCAATGAGCAGTTCTTC.

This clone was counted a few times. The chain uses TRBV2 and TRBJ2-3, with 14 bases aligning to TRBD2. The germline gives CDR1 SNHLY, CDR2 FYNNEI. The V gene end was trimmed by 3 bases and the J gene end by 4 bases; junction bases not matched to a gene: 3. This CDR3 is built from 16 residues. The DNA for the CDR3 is TGTGCCAGCAGTGAGCAGACTAGCGGGAGGGCAGATACGCAGTATTTT. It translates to CASSEQTSGRADTQYF.

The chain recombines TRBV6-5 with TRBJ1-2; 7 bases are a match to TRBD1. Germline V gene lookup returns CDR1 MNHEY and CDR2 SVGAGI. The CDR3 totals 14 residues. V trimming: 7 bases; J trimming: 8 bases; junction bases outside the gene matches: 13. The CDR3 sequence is CASTNNRGKGGYTF. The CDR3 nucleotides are TGTGCCAGCACCAATAACAGGGGCAAAGGAGGCTACACCTTC.

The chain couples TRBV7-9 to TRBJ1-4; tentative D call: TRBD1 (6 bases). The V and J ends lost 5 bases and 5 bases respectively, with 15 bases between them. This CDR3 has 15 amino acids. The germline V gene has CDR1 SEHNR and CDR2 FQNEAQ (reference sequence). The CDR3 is CASSQTGSWNEKLFF. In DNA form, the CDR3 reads TGTGCCAGCAGCCAAACAGGGTCCTGGAATGAAAAACTGTTTTTT.

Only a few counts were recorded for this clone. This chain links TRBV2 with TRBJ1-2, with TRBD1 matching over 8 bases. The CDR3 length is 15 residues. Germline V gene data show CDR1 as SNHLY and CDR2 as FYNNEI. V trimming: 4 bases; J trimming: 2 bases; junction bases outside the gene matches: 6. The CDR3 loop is CASSVTTGANYGYTF. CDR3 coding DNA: TGTGCCAGCAGTGTAACGACAGGGGCAAACTATGGCTACACCTTC. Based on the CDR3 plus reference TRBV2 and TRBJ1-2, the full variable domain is EPEVTQTPSHQVTQMGQEVILRCVPISNHLYFYWYRQILGQKVEFLVSFYNNEISEKSEIFDDQFSVERPDGSNFTLKIRSTKLEDSAMYFCASSVTTGANYGYTFGSGTRLTVV.

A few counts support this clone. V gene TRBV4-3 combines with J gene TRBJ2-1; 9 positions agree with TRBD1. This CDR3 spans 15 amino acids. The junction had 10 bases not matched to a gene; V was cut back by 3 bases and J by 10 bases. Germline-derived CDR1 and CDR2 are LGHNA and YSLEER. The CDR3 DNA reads TGCGCCAGCAGCCATGCCGGGACAGGGAATCGGGAGCAGTTCTTC. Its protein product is CASSHAGTGNREQFF.

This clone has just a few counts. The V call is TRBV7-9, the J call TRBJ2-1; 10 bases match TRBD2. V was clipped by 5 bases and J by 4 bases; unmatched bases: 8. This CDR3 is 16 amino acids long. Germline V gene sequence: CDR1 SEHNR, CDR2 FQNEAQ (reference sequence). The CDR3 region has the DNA TGTGCCAGCAGCCCCCCCCTAGCGGGAGCTTACAATGAGCAGTTCTTC. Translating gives CASSPPLAGAYNEQFF.

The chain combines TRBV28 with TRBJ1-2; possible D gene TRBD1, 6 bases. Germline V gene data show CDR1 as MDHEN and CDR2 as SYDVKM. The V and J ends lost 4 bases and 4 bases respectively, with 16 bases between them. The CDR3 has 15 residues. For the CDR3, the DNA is TGTGCCAGCAGTTCGCGTGGGACACCTTTCTATGGCTACACCTTC. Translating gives CASSSRGTPFYGYTF.

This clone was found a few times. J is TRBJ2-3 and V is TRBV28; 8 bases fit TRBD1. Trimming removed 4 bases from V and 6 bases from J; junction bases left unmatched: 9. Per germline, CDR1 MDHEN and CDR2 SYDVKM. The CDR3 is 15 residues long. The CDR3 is CASSSGTGLFDTQYF. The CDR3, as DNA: TGTGCCAGCAGTTCCGGGACAGGACTGTTTGATACGCAGTATTTT. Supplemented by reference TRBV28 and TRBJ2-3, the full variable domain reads DVKVTQSSRYLVKRTGEKVFLECVQDMDHENMFWYRQDPGLGLRLIYFSYDVKMKEKGDIPEGYSVSREKKERFSLILESASTNQTSMYLCASSSGTGLFDTQYFGPGTRLTVL.